The next 2 T cell receptor beta chains were all read from a single sample in a study of T cell changes during pregnancy in multiple sclerosis. Assay: immunoSEQ multiplex PCR; the TCRdb copy retains only in-frame clones and omits some. This sample has about 40,000 clones; almost 95% occur once, and the top ten carry approximately 0.8%. The specimen was CD4+ T cells from peripheral blood mononuclear cells, collected before pregnancy. All receptors come from a female donor with multiple sclerosis, enrolled in a pregnancy study.

The J gene is TRBJ1-2, the V gene TRBV15; 8 nucleotides match TRBD1. The trim removed 5 bases at V and 5 bases at J, leaving 7 bases unmatched. CDR3 length equals 14 residues. CDR1 is LNHNV, CDR2 YYDKDF, per germline (reference sequence). The CDR3 nucleotides are TGTGCCACCAGCCCAGGGGGCGCCTGGTATGGCTACACCTTC. Its translation is CATSPGGAWYGYTF. The full variable domain, with the rest looked up from reference TRBV15 and TRBJ1-2, is DAMVIQNPRYQVTQFGKPVTLSCSQTLNHNVMYWYQQKSSQAPKLLFHYYDKDFNNEADTPDNFQSRRPNTSFCFLDIRSPGLGDTAMYLCATSPGGAWYGYTFGSGTRLTVV.

V gene TRBV2 combines with J gene TRBJ1-2; 11 bases agree with TRBD1. The V gene end was trimmed by 7 bases and the J gene end by 6 bases; junction bases not matched to a gene: 7. The CDR3 spans 14 residues. Germline V CDR1 and CDR2: SNHLY, FYNNEI. CDR3 sequence (DNA): TGTGCCAGCACTAGTACGGACAGGGGGCATGGCTACACCTTC. It encodes CASTSTDRGHGYTF.